This T cell receptor beta chain originates from a study of CD8 T cells in ankylosing spondylitis. A quantitative 5'-RACE method, one with molecular barcodes, was used to make TCR beta libraries. From the 5' RACE reads, TCRdb called clonotypes with MiXCR, one entry per CDR3 protein. The table records around 140,000 distinct CDR3 sequences, approximately 17% of them present only once. The study's findings and limits: Seemingly characteristic of ankylosing spondylitis blood was a TCR beta motif consisting of several highly homologous variants.

This clonotype occurred many times. Its target is not known. Sequencing was done on a sample of blood, either unsorted or a sorted T cell fraction (not recorded which). This receptor was identified in a male donor with ankylosing spondylitis.

In nucleotides, the CDR3 is TGTGCCAGCAGAAAAGGGACAGCCACGAGGGCTAACTATGGCTACACCTTC. Translating it yields CASRKGTATRANYGYTF. The gene calls are TRBV12-3 or TRBV12-4 and TRBJ1-2, with 7 nucleotides matching TRBD1. Trimming removed 6 bases from V and 0 bases from J; junction bases left unmatched: 13. This CDR3 region has 17 residues.